This TCR beta chain was recovered during a study of T-cell memory formation after mild COVID-19. In the study overall: There were largely donor-specific TCR clusters.

V was trimmed by 3 bases and J by 9 bases, leaving 9 bases between them. Germline CDR1 and CDR2: MGHRA and YSYEKL. This CDR3 comprises 12 residues. Overall study findings and caveats: Day 15 to 85 contracting clones showed balanced CD4/CD8; later expanders leaned CD4+. Some SARS-CoV-2-responding clones were already detected in memory before infection.

To note about this clonotype: Its specificity is not known.

Barcoded TCR alpha and TCR beta cDNA libraries with UMIs came from 5'RACE using constant-segment primers. TCRdb reprocessed the 5' RACE reads with MiXCR, giving one entry per CDR3 protein. The sample has about 350,000 distinct CDR3 sequences, roughly 13% seen once; the top ten hold approximately 21%. What was sequenced was PBMCs or a T cell subset sorted from them (not recorded which). The chain carries TRBV4-1 and TRBJ1-3; tentatively, D is TRBD1 (6 bases). This TCR derives from a man between 18 and 35 years old who had mild COVID-19 (a few samples of this study predate the infection). Cell type and time point are not known. CDR3 region: CASSQTGSTIYF. In nucleotides, the CDR3 is TGCGCCAGCAGCCAGACAGGTTCCACCATATATTTT.